The 20 T cell receptor beta chains given below trace back to one sample, sequenced in a study of T cell responses to AZD1222 COVID-19 vaccine. This table comes from immunoSEQ multiplex PCR, and its TCRdb copy is limited to in-frame clones, with some not included. The sample has approximately 100,000 clones; about 90% are singletons. The input for sequencing was peripheral blood, taken on day 0 of AZD1222 vaccination. Receptors were obtained from an adult in good health.

The table lists this clone with a count of one. The V and J genes are TRBV18 and TRBJ2-2; 14 nucleotides match TRBD2. CDR3 length: 18 residues. Germline-derived CDR1 and CDR2 are KGHSH and LQKENI. Trimming took 2 bases from V and 4 from J; bases not matched to a gene: 6. As DNA, the CDR3 is TGTGCCAGCTCACCATTGGGACTAGCGGGAGCGCCCACCGGGGAGCTGTTTTTT. Amino acids: CASSPLGLAGAPTGELFF.

The gene calls are TRBV6-5 and TRBJ1-2; 8 nucleotides agree with TRBD1. Trimming at V came to 7 bases and at J to 4 bases, leaving 8 bases not matched to a gene. Germline V CDR1 and CDR2: MNHEY, SVGAGI. This CDR3 has 14 residues. The CDR3: CASKAPDRGYGYTF. CDR3 in DNA: TGTGCCAGCAAAGCCCCAGACAGGGGCTATGGCTACACCTTC.

The chain uses TRBV4-1 and TRBJ2-6; D not resolved. This CDR3 contains 19 residues. Trimming shortened V by 0 bases and J by 0 bases, and 15 bases separated the two germline ends. Germline CDR1 and CDR2: MGHRA and YSYEKL. CDR3 in DNA: TGCGCCAGCAGCCAAGATCTTGGGATAGGCTACTCTGGGGCCAACGTCCTGACTTTC. It translates to CASSQDLGIGYSGANVLTF.

V and J are TRBV6-5 and TRBJ2-3; 7 bases line up with TRBD2. This CDR3 comprises 14 residues. Germline CDR1 and CDR2: MNHEY and SVGAGI. Trimming took 7 bases from V and 5 from J; bases not matched to a gene: 9. CDR3 coding DNA: TGTGCCAGCAAGGTCGAGCGGGATATAGATACGCAGTATTTT. This translates into CASKVERDIDTQYF.

The chain links TRBV2 to TRBJ1-4; D gene uncertain. V lost 8 bases to trimming and J lost 0 bases, with 7 bases between them. CDR1 SNHLY and CDR2 FYNNEI come from the germline V gene. This CDR3 is 13 amino acids long. The DNA of the CDR3 is TGTGCCAGCGGTTCAGCAACTAATGAAAAACTGTTTTTT. This translates into CASGSATNEKLFF.

This CDR3 reads CATSGGLASTDTQYF. For the CDR3, the DNA is TGTGCCACCAGCGGGGGACTAGCGAGCACAGATACGCAGTATTTT. The chain is built from TRBV24-1 and TRBJ2-3; TRBD2 aligns across 10 bases. This CDR3 comprises 15 residues. Trimming at V came to 7 bases and at J to 0 bases, leaving 3 bases not matched to a gene. Looked up from germline, CDR1 is KGHDR and CDR2 is SFDVKD.

The chain is built from TRBV5-4 and TRBJ2-1; D gene unclear. Trimming took off 0 bases at V and 2 bases at J, with 9 bases between the two ends. CDR3 length equals 15 residues. Germline assignment: CDR1 SGHNT and CDR2 YYREEE (reference sequence). DNA of the CDR3: TGTGCCAGCAGCTTGGCCGTAGACACCTACAATGAGCAGTTCTTC. This gives the protein CASSLAVDTYNEQFF.

This chain uses TRBV6-5 with TRBJ1-2, with D possibly matching TRBD1 (6 bases). CDR1 is MNHEY, CDR2 SVGAGI, per germline. The V end lost 6 bases, the J end lost 7 bases, and 15 bases lay between the germline ends. The CDR3 runs 13 residues. CDR3 sequence (DNA): TGTGCCAGCAGGGTTTCGGGGGGCACTGGCTACACCTTC. Amino acids: CASRVSGGTGYTF.

The V gene is TRBV3-1 (or the pseudogene TRBV3-2), the J gene TRBJ2-1, with D maybe TRBD2 (6 bases). V lost 4 bases to trimming and J lost 9 bases, with 19 bases between them. This CDR3 contains 15 residues. The germline gives CDR1 LGHDT, CDR2 YNNKEL (reference sequence). As DNA, the CDR3 is TGTGCCAGCAGCCCATTCAGGGTAGCGGTAGGTGAGCAGTTCTTC. Translated, it gives CASSPFRVAVGEQFF.

This chain uses TRBV4-3 with TRBJ1-3; D ambiguous. V was trimmed by 0 bases and J by 8 bases, leaving 11 bases between them. The germline gives CDR1 LGHNA, CDR2 YSLEER. The CDR3 spans 14 residues. The CDR3 spells CASSQENRLHTIYF. DNA for the CDR3: TGCGCCAGCAGCCAAGAAAATCGGTTACACACCATATATTTT.

The rearrangement uses TRBV28 and TRBJ2-3; 8 nucleotides line up with TRBD1. The CDR3 is made up of 17 amino acids. V trimming: 1 base; J trimming: 4 bases; junction bases outside the gene matches: 10. In germline, CDR1 is MDHEN, CDR2 SYDVKM. The chain's CDR3 is CASSLFGQGNRADTQYF. CDR3 DNA sequence: TGTGCCAGCAGTTTATTCGGACAGGGAAATAGGGCAGATACGCAGTATTTT.

The V and J genes are TRBV6-5 and TRBJ1-5; D is possibly TRBD1 (6 bases). With 4 bases removed from V and 11 bases from J, the gap between germline ends came to 9 bases. Germline lookup yields CDR1 MNHEY and CDR2 SVGAGI. The CDR3 is made up of 11 amino acids. CDR3: CASSSQGSQHF. In nucleotides, the CDR3 is TGTGCCAGCAGTTCACAGGGTTCCCAGCATTTT.

This chain connects TRBV6-1 to TRBJ2-7; 7 bases line up with TRBD2. The V gene end was trimmed by 2 bases and the J gene end by 12 bases; junction bases not matched to a gene: 13. The CDR3 extends over 14 amino acids. Germline V gene data show CDR1 as MNHNS and CDR2 as SASEGT. CDR3 bases: TGTGCCAGCAGTGAATCTTCCGTGGGACTACCTCCGTACTTC. Encoded protein: CASSESSVGLPPYF.

CDR3 sequence (DNA): TGTGCCAGCAGCTCCCATAGTCTAGCGGGAGTCACCGGGGAGCTGTTTTTT. Translation gives CASSSHSLAGVTGELFF. V usage is TRBV7-8 and J usage is TRBJ2-2, with 10 bases lining up with TRBD2. Losses at the gene ends were 4 bases for V and 4 bases for J; bases not matched to a gene: 9. The CDR3 is 17 amino acids. The germline gives CDR1 SGHVS, CDR2 FQNEAQ.

The CDR3 nucleotides read TGTGCCATCACCTCTGACACAGACTACGAGCAGTACTTC. Protein product: CAITSDTDYEQYF. The chain carries TRBV10-3 and TRBJ2-7; D remains unclear. The CDR3 loop spans 13 amino acids. Trimming took off 7 bases at V and 3 bases at J, with 13 bases between the two ends. The V gene's germline CDR1 is ENHRY and CDR2 SYGVKD.

V is TRBV18 and J is TRBJ2-7; 8 bases map to TRBD1. The germline CDR1 and CDR2 sequences are KGHSH and LQKENI. This CDR3 is built from 14 residues. The V gene end was trimmed by 1 base and the J gene end by 4 bases; junction bases not matched to a gene: 3. This CDR3 is CASSPLDRGYEQYF. CDR3 sequence (DNA): TGTGCCAGCTCACCACTAGACAGGGGATACGAGCAGTACTTC. Using reference TRBV18 and TRBJ2-7 for the parts outside the CDR3, the full variable domain is NAGVMQNPRHLVRRRGQEARLRCSPMKGHSHVYWYRQLPEEGLKFMVYLQKENIIDESGMPKERFSAEFPKEGPSILRIQQVVRGDSAAYFCASSPLDRGYEQYFGPGTRLTVT.

V is TRBV4-1 and J is TRBJ1-4; 8 bases fit TRBD1. The length of the CDR3 is 16 residues. Germline-derived CDR1 and CDR2 are MGHRA and YSYEKL. The trim removed 0 bases at V and 6 bases at J, leaving 6 bases unmatched. CDR3 sequence (DNA): TGCGCCAGCAGCCAAGATCCCGGGACAGGCTATGAAAAACTGTTTTTT. It encodes CASSQDPGTGYEKLFF.

The rearrangement links TRBV27 to TRBJ2-1; 10 nucleotides match TRBD2. Losses at the gene ends were 5 bases for V and 8 bases for J; bases not matched to a gene: 12. The germline V gene encodes CDR1 MNHEY and CDR2 SMNVEV (reference sequence). This CDR3 has 16 amino acids. The CDR3: CASSTASGSSSHEQFF. The CDR3 DNA reads TGTGCCAGCAGTACCGCTAGCGGGAGTAGTTCCCATGAGCAGTTCTTC.

V and J are TRBV30 and TRBJ2-5, with D perhaps assigned TRBD1 or TRBD2 (5 bases each). Germline loops: CDR1 GTSNPN, CDR2 SVGIG (reference sequence). Trimming removed 0 bases from V and 2 bases from J, with 16 bases in between. The CDR3 length is 16 residues. The CDR3 DNA sequence: TGTGCCTGGAGTGTACGTTCCGGGACCCAACAAGAGACCCAGTACTTC. It yields the protein CAWSVRSGTQQETQYF.

The chain joins TRBV28 to TRBJ1-3; the D gene is possibly TRBD1 (6 bases). The germline CDR1 and CDR2 sequences are MDHEN and SYDVKM. Trimming took 3 bases from V and 2 from J, leaving 14 bases between them. This CDR3 contains 16 residues. The CDR3 DNA is TGTGCCAGCAGTTTGGCGGCTAACAGGGCTGGAAACACCATATATTTT. Amino acid sequence: CASSLAANRAGNTIYF.